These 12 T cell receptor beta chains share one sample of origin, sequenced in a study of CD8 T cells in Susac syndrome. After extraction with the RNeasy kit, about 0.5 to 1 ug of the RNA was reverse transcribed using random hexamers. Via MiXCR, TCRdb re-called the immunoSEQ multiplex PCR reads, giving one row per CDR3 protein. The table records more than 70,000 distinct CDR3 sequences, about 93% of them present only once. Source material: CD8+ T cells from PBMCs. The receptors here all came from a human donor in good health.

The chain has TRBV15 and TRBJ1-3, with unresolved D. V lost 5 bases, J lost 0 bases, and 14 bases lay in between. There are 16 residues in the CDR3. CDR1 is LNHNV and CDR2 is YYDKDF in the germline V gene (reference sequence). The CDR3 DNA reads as TGTGCCACCAGCCGGCCTTCCGGGTTCTCTGGAAACACCATATATTTT. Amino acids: CATSRPSGFSGNTIYF.

CDR3 protein: CASSSQPGKLFF. For the CDR3, the DNA is TGTGCCAGCAGCTCCCAACCTGGAAAACTGTTTTTT. V usage is TRBV11-2 and J usage is TRBJ1-4; no definite D call. V was trimmed by 4 bases and J by 10 bases, leaving 10 bases between them. Germline loops: CDR1 SGHAT, CDR2 FQNNGV. The CDR3 runs 12 residues. Combining the CDR3 with reference TRBV11-2 and TRBJ1-4 gives the whole variable domain EAGVAQSPRYKIIEKRQSVAFWCNPISGHATLYWYQQILGQGPKLLIQFQNNGVVDDSQLPKDRFSAERLKGVDSTLKIQPAKLEDSAVYLCASSSQPGKLFFGSGTQLSVL.

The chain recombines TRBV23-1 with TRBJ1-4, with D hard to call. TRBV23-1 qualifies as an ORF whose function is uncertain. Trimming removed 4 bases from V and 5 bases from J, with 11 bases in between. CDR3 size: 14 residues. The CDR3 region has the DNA TGCGCCAGCAGTCTCCGGGAGAAGAATGAAAAACTGTTTTTT. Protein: CASSLREKNEKLFF.

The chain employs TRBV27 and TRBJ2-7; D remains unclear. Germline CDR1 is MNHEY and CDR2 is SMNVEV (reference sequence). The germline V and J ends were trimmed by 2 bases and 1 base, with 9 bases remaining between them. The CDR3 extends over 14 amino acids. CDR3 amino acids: CASSLGWESYEQYF. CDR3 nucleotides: TGTGCCAGCAGTTTAGGGTGGGAATCCTACGAGCAGTACTTC.

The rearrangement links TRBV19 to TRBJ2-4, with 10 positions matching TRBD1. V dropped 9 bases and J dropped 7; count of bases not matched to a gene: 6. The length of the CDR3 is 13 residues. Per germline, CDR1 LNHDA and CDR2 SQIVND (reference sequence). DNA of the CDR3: TGTGCCAGCGGGGACAGGGGAGGTAACATTCAGTACTTC. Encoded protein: CASGDRGGNIQYF.

Here the CDR3 reads CASSPQGGTEAFF. DNA of the CDR3: TGTGCCAGCAGCCCACAGGGAGGCACTGAAGCTTTCTTT. This chain uses TRBV9 with TRBJ1-1; tentatively, D is TRBD1 (6 bases). The CDR3 is made up of 13 amino acids. From germline, CDR1 is SGDLS and CDR2 YYNGEE. Trimming removed 4 bases from V and 4 bases from J, with 11 bases in between. Variable domain in full (rest from reference TRBV9 and TRBJ1-1): DSGVTQTPKHLITATGQRVTLRCSPRSGDLSVYWYQQSLDQGLQFLIQYYNGEERAKGNILERFSAQQFPDLHSELNLSSLELGDSALYFCASSPQGGTEAFFGQGTRLTVV.

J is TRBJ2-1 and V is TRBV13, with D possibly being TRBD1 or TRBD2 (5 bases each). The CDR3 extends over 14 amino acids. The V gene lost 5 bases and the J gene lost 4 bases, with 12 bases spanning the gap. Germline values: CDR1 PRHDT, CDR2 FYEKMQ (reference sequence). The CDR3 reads CASSLGTEYNEQFF. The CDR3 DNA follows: TGTGCCAGCAGCCTCGGGACGGAATACAATGAGCAGTTCTTC.

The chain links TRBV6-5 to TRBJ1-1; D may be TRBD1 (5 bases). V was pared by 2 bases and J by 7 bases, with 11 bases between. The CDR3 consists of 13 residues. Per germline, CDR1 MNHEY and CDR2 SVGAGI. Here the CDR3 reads CASSYRGEGEAFF. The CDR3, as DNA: TGTGCCAGCAGTTACAGAGGGGAAGGTGAAGCTTTCTTT.

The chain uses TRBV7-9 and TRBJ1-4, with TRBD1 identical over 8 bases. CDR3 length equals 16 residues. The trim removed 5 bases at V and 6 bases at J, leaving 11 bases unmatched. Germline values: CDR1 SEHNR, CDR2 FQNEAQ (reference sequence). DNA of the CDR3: TGTGCCAGCAGCCCGTGGACAGGGAGCATTGATGAAAAACTGTTTTTT. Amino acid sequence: CASSPWTGSIDEKLFF.

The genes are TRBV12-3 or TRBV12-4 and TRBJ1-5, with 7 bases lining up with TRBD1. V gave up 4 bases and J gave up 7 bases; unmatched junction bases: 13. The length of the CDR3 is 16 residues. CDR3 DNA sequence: TGTGCCAGCAGTTCAAAAAACAGGGGCCCTCGGCAGCCCCAGCATTTT. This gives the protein CASSSKNRGPRQPQHF.

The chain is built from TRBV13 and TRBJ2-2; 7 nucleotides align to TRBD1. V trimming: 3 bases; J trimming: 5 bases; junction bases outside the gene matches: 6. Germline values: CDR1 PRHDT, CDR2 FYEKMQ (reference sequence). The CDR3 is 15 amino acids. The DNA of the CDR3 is TGTGCCAGCAGCTTCGCCACAGGGGAGACCGGGGAGCTGTTTTTT. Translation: CASSFATGETGELFF.

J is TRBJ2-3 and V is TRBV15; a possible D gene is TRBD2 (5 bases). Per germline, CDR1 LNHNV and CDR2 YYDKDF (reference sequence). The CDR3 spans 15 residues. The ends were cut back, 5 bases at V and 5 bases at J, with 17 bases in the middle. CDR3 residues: CATSAWDNGIDTQYF. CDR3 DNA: TGTGCCACCAGCGCGTGGGATAACGGGATAGATACGCAGTATTTT.